A selection of T cell receptor beta chains follows, all from one sample in a study of blood T cell repertoires in COVID-19. TCRdb keeps only in-frame clones here, not all; method: immunoSEQ multiplex PCR. In the table there are fewer than 350,000 clones, around 90% of which are singletons. The sequencing input was PBMCs or T cells enriched from blood (not recorded which). These receptors all stem from a young woman who had recovered from COVID-19. Each CDR3 is given with its conserved first and last residue. The order of the fields is CDR3 length, V gene, D gene, clone size, J gene, CDR3 protein, CDR3 DNA. A D gene is named only where the DNA matches it firmly. The size entry is marked missing in some rows and otherwise reads once, few, many or a size class.

15,TRBV2,-,-,TRBJ1-6,CASSELGQVHSPLHF,TGTGCCAGCAGTGAACTGGGGCAGGTCCATTCACCCCTCCACTTT
14,TRBV28,TRBD2,once,TRBJ2-7,CASTLSGGTYEQYF,TGTGCCAGCACCCTTAGCGGGGGTACCTACGAGCAGTACTTC
16,TRBV5-1,TRBD1,-,TRBJ2-5,CASSRRTGGRQETQYF,TGCGCCAGCAGCAGAAGGACAGGGGGCAGGCAAGAGACCCAGTACTTC
15,TRBV9,-,-,TRBJ1-6,CASSVAGEGNSPLHF,TGTGCCAGCAGCGTAGCGGGGGAAGGGAATTCACCCCTCCACTTT
15,TRBV7-2,-,-,TRBJ1-2,CASSVNQGFNYGYTF,TGTGCCAGCAGCGTAAACCAGGGGTTTAACTATGGCTACACCTTC
16,TRBV2,TRBD2,-,TRBJ2-1,CASKFSGAPGYNEQFF,TGTGCCAGCAAGTTTAGCGGGGCCCCTGGGTACAATGAGCAGTTCTTC
14,TRBV28,TRBD1,-,TRBJ1-1,CASSHRGRGTEAFF,TGTGCCAGCAGTCACAGGGGGCGCGGCACTGAAGCTTTCTTT
15,TRBV28,TRBD2,-,TRBJ2-3,CASSLGTSSSDTQYF,TGTGCCAGCTCCCTAGGGACTAGCTCATCAGATACGCAGTATTTT
19,TRBV5-1,TRBD1,-,TRBJ1-2,CASSLGNRGGARSVYGYTF,TGCGCCAGCAGCTTGGGGAACAGAGGGGGCGCCCGGAGTGTCTATGGCTACACCTTC
12,TRBV12-3/TRBV12-4,TRBD1,-,TRBJ2-5,CASRQGKQTQYF,TGTGCCAGCAGACAGGGGAAACAGACCCAGTACTTC
16,TRBV24-1,TRBD2,-,TRBJ2-1,CATSDFPSQGRDEQFF,TGTGCCACCAGTGATTTTCCGTCCCAAGGGAGGGATGAGCAGTTCTTC
13,TRBV27,-,-,TRBJ1-2,CASSQRQGYGYTF,TGTGCCAGCAGCCAACGCCAGGGGTATGGCTACACCTTC
12,TRBV27,TRBD1,-,TRBJ1-2,CASWDRFYGYTF,TGTGCCAGCTGGGACAGGTTCTATGGCTACACCTTC
14,TRBV6-5,TRBD2,-,TRBJ2-7,CASSLGGSSYEQYF,TGTGCCAGCAGTCTCGGGGGGAGCTCCTACGAGCAGTACTTC
14,TRBV29-1,TRBD1,-,TRBJ1-4,CSALRGQGSEKLFF,TGCAGCGCCCTTAGGGGACAGGGGAGTGAAAAACTGTTTTTT
20,TRBV24-1,-,-,TRBJ1-6,CATSDLRGGYGTSYNSPLHF,TGTGCCACCAGTGATTTGCGAGGGGGATACGGCACTTCCTATAATTCACCCCTCCACTTT
18,TRBV2,TRBD2,-,TRBJ2-1,CASSESGLAVSSYNEQFF,TGTGCCAGCAGTGAAAGCGGGCTAGCGGTTAGCTCCTACAATGAGCAGTTCTTC
15,TRBV7-9,TRBD1,-,TRBJ2-1,CASSFRDRGVNEQFF,TGTGCCAGCAGCTTCCGGGACAGGGGCGTCAATGAGCAGTTCTTC
14,TRBV7-9,TRBD1,once,TRBJ1-1,CASSLTGKNTEAFF,TGTGCCAGCAGCTTGACAGGGAAGAACACTGAAGCTTTCTTT
16,TRBV7-6,-,-,TRBJ2-2,CASSFRTVRGTGELFF,TGTGCCAGCAGCTTCCGTACAGTGAGGGGGACCGGGGAGCTGTTTTTT
13,TRBV10-3,-,-,TRBJ1-3,CVATGSSGNTIYF,TGTGTCGCTACAGGATCCTCTGGAAACACCATATATTTT
17,TRBV10-2,TRBD2,-,TRBJ2-7,CASSEPGLAGNPYEQYF,TGCGCCAGCAGTGAGCCCGGACTAGCGGGAAACCCCTACGAGCAGTACTTC
14,TRBV29-1,TRBD2,-,TRBJ2-7,CSVGTSGATYEQYF,TGCAGCGTGGGGACTAGCGGGGCAACCTACGAGCAGTACTTC
16,TRBV7-6,TRBD1,-,TRBJ2-2,CASSIGPGTAELELFF,TGTGCCAGCAGCATAGGCCCTGGGACAGCCGAACTGGAGCTGTTTTTT
15,TRBV19,-,-,TRBJ1-1,CASSIMGRGYTEAFF,TGTGCCAGTAGTATTATGGGCAGGGGATACACTGAAGCTTTCTTT
15,TRBV5-1,TRBD1,-,TRBJ2-1,CASSLRQGVLNEQFF,TGCGCCAGCAGCTTGCGACAGGGTGTCCTCAATGAGCAGTTCTTC
15,TRBV6-5,TRBD1,-,TRBJ1-2,CASSYSGQSTYGYTF,TGTGCCAGCAGTTACTCGGGACAGTCGACTTATGGCTACACCTTC
19,TRBV9,TRBD2,-,TRBJ2-3,CASSVSPGLAGGPRDTQYF,TGTGCCAGCAGCGTCAGTCCGGGACTAGCGGGAGGTCCCAGAGATACGCAGTATTTT